Listed below are T cell receptor beta chains from one sample, sequenced in a study of control samples from healthy donors and cancer patients. Here immunoSEQ multiplex PCR was the method, and the copy in TCRdb shows in-frame clones only, minus some. The sample contains roughly 13,000 clones, 77% of which appear only once. Input material: formalin-fixed, paraffin-embedded tissue. These receptors all stem from a male donor with melanoma. CDR3s include the opening cysteine and the closing phenylalanine or tryptophan. The order of the fields is CDR3 DNA, CDR3 protein, J gene, clone size, V gene, D gene. D genes are given only for firm matches. Clone sizes are given selectively: once, few, many, or a class where the clone is expanded.

TGCGCCAGCAGCCGAGGTCCGGTCACGGGTCCCCAGCATTTT	CASSRGPVTGPQHF	TRBJ1-5	-	TRBV4-3	-
TGTGCCAGTAGTATAGCGGCTAGCGGAGCAGATACGCAGTATTTT	CASSIAASGADTQYF	TRBJ2-3	-	TRBV19	TRBD2
TGCGCCAGCAGCCCACCAACTGGGGCCTACAATGAGCAGTTCTTC	CASSPPTGAYNEQFF	TRBJ2-1	-	TRBV4-1	-
TGTGCCAGCAGCTCCCAGATCGACGGCTCCTCTGGAAACACCATATATTTT	CASSSQIDGSSGNTIYF	TRBJ1-3	-	TRBV7-8	-
TGCGCCAGCAGCTTGGCCCCGGACAGCAAAGCTTTCTTT	CASSLAPDSKAFF	TRBJ1-1	few	TRBV5-1	-
TGTGCCAGCCGGGTTGGAGCTGGAAACACCATATATTTT	CASRVGAGNTIYF	TRBJ1-3	-	TRBV12-3/TRBV12-4	-
TGTGCTAGTGGTTTGGGTTACTCCTACGAGCAGTACTTC	CASGLGYSYEQYF	TRBJ2-7	few	TRBV12-5	-
TGTGCCAGCAGCCGGACGGGAGGGAGAGAGACCCAGTACTTC	CASSRTGGRETQYF	TRBJ2-5	-	TRBV7-9	TRBD2
TGTGCCAGCAAGGAGTATAATTCACCCCTCCACTTT	CASKEYNSPLHF	TRBJ1-6	-	TRBV12-3/TRBV12-4	-
TGTGCCTGGAGTGCCTTGGGAGCCGAGCAGTACTTC	CAWSALGAEQYF	TRBJ2-7	-	TRBV30	-
TGTGCCAGCAGTTTACTGGGACCCTACACCTTC	CASSLLGPYTF	TRBJ1-2	-	TRBV7-9	-
TGCGCCAGCAGCCAAGAAACAGGGGGTTATGGCTACACCTTC	CASSQETGGYGYTF	TRBJ1-2	-	TRBV4-1	TRBD1
TGTGCCAGCAATGGACAGCTCACAGATACGCAGTATTTT	CASNGQLTDTQYF	TRBJ2-3	-	TRBV25-1	-
TGCGCCAGTCGCTCTCACGATGGTTTTTACGGCTACACCTTC	CASRSHDGFYGYTF	TRBJ1-2	-	TRBV5-1	-
TGTGCCAGCAACCCCGCAGGGGGCCACTCTGGAAACACCATATATTTT	CASNPAGGHSGNTIYF	TRBJ1-3	-	TRBV7-9	TRBD1
TGTGCCAGCAGCCTAGGGACTAGCGGGGTTAGGACAGATACGCAGTATTTT	CASSLGTSGVRTDTQYF	TRBJ2-3	-	TRBV4-2	TRBD2
TGCAGTGCTAGTGGAGCTAGCGGGGGGGTGGAGACCCAGTACTTC	CSASGASGGVETQYF	TRBJ2-5	-	TRBV20-1	TRBD2
TGTGCCAGTAGTCCCGGACAGCTAACTAATGAAAAACTGTTTTTT	CASSPGQLTNEKLFF	TRBJ1-4	few	TRBV19	-
TGCGCCAGCACTAGCGGGGGGAACTACAATGAGCAGTTCTTC	CASTSGGNYNEQFF	TRBJ2-1	-	TRBV5-1	TRBD2
TGTGCCAGCTCACCGGAGGGGGCCAAAAACATTCAGTACTTC	CASSPEGAKNIQYF	TRBJ2-4	-	TRBV18	-
TGTGCCAGCAGCTACCTGGACACCATATATTTT	CASSYLDTIYF	TRBJ1-3	large	TRBV12-3/TRBV12-4	-
TGTGCCAGCAGCCCCCGGACAGGGTGGAACACTGAAGCTTTCTTT	CASSPRTGWNTEAFF	TRBJ1-1	-	TRBV11-1	TRBD1
TGTGCCAGCAGCCAAGATAGCGGGGGGGCCTACAATGAGCAGTTCTTC	CASSQDSGGAYNEQFF	TRBJ2-1	-	TRBV3-1/TRBV3-2	TRBD2